These 9 T cell receptor beta chains share one sample of origin, sequenced in a study of shared clonotypes between healthy human individuals. Terminally differentiated effector memory CD45RA+ cells were excluded by CCR7 positive selection of CD45RO-negative cells. Profiled with immunoSEQ multiplex PCR; TCRdb holds only in-frame clones, not every one. The repertoire consists of over 2,000,000 clones, with 93% occurring once and the leading ten covering more than 1.5%. Sequenced sample: naive CD8+ T cells from PBMCs. The receptors were sampled from a man aged 18 to 35 in good health. Some clones in this sample may be carry-over from other donors' samples.

The chain joins TRBV27 to TRBJ2-7; 13 nucleotides line up with TRBD2. Germline lookup yields CDR1 MNHEY and CDR2 SMNVEV (reference sequence). The J segment lost 2 bases and the V segment lost 7 bases, leaving 2 bases of the junction unmatched. The CDR3 extends over 14 amino acids. CDR3 DNA sequence: TGTGCCAGCATGGGACTAGCGGGAACCTACGAGCAGTACTTC. Amino acids: CASMGLAGTYEQYF.

This clone has only one observation. The rearrangement links TRBV6-5 to TRBJ1-4; D is possibly TRBD1 (6 bases). This CDR3 comprises 14 residues. Germline V gene lookup returns CDR1 MNHEY and CDR2 SVGAGI. Trimming took off 2 bases at V and 8 bases at J, with 12 bases between the two ends. The CDR3 sequence: CASSYGQGWEKLFF. The CDR3 DNA sequence: TGTGCCAGCAGTTACGGTCAGGGGTGGGAAAAACTGTTTTTT.

The V call is TRBV28, the J call TRBJ2-7; D remains unclear. Germline-derived CDR1 and CDR2 are MDHEN and SYDVKM. This CDR3 contains 14 residues. V gave up 5 bases and J gave up 3 bases, with 14 bases separating them. This CDR3 reads CASSRVDKDYEQYF. The CDR3 DNA reads as TGTGCCAGCAGTCGGGTTGACAAAGACTACGAGCAGTACTTC.

The chain has TRBV27 and TRBJ1-1; D is possibly TRBD1 (6 bases). CDR1 is MNHEY, CDR2 SMNVEV, per germline (reference sequence). The CDR3 consists of 14 residues. Trimming removed 5 bases from V and 1 base from J, with 11 bases in between. CDR3 in DNA: TGTGCCAGCAGTCTAGGGACACAGAACACTGAAGCTTTCTTT. Its translation is CASSLGTQNTEAFF.

The genes are TRBV7-8 and TRBJ2-7; 12 bases match TRBD1. Germline CDR1 is SGHVS and CDR2 is FQNEAQ. CDR3 length: 16 amino acids. Trimming removed 0 bases from V and 5 bases from J; junction bases left unmatched: 5. The CDR3 nucleotides read TGTGCCAGCAGCTTAGCTTGGGGACAGGGGGCTGACGAGCAGTACTTC. Its protein product is CASSLAWGQGADEQYF.

This sequence joins TRBV6-5 and TRBJ2-7; TRBD1 matches 9 bases. Germline values: CDR1 MNHEY, CDR2 SVGAGI. Germline trimming cut 6 bases from V and 3 bases from J; bases unmatched to any gene: 6. This CDR3 is built from 14 residues. CDR3 in amino acids: CASSPQGQGYEQYF. The CDR3 nucleotides are TGTGCCAGCAGCCCCCAGGGACAGGGCTACGAGCAGTACTTC.

This rearrangement joins TRBV4-1 to TRBJ1-3; 8 bases line up with TRBD1. The CDR3 runs to 17 residues. V dropped 2 bases and J dropped 5; count of bases not matched to a gene: 11. CDR1 is MGHRA and CDR2 is YSYEKL in the germline V gene. Here the CDR3 DNA reads TGCGCCAGCAGCCAACCGGGTCTCGGACAGGGCAGAAACACCATATATTTT. Amino acid sequence: CASSQPGLGQGRNTIYF.

V gene TRBV5-1 combines with J gene TRBJ2-7; D is undetermined. Deletions cut 3 bases from V and 4 bases from J, with 8 bases between. Germline CDR1 and CDR2: SGHRS and YFSETQ. The CDR3 sequence is 12 residues long. CDR3 coding DNA: TGCGCCAGCAGCTGGGAAGGTTACGAGCAGTACTTC. Translating gives CASSWEGYEQYF.

This clone was detected only once. The V gene is TRBV4-1, the J gene TRBJ2-1, with 8 bases fitting TRBD2. CDR1 and CDR2 (germline): MGHRA, YSYEKL. With 4 bases clipped from V and 5 bases from J, the junction kept 7 bases outside the gene matches. The CDR3 has 15 residues. CDR3 sequence reads: CASSRIAGTNNEQFF. The CDR3 coding sequence is TGCGCCAGCAGCCGAATAGCGGGGACGAACAATGAGCAGTTCTTC.